Presented here are 32 T cell receptor beta chains from one specimen sequenced in a study of Ad26.COV2.S vaccination and SARS-CoV-2 variants. The treatment was: 15 to 20 received Ad26.COV2.S at low or high dose, single or two shots; 5 received placebo; per-sample allocation not given. The samples date from day 63 after the first vaccine or placebo injection. Method: immunoSEQ multiplex PCR; TCRdb's copy keeps in-frame clones and lacks some. The data show 350,000 to 400,000 clones, roughly nine tenths seen once. The material sequenced was peripheral blood, taken in a trial of Ad26.COV2.S vaccine versus placebo. These receptors were taken from a person aged 18-65 years who received the Ad26.COV2.S COVID-19 vaccine or a placebo.

V gene TRBV5-4 combines with J gene TRBJ2-7, with D uncertain. This CDR3 spans 14 amino acids. V lost 4 bases to trimming and J lost 0 bases, with 11 bases between them. Per the germline V gene, CDR1 is SGHNT and CDR2 is YYREEE (reference sequence). DNA of the CDR3: TGTGCCAGCAGCCCGGAACAGAGCTCCTACGAGCAGTACTTC. This gives the protein CASSPEQSSYEQYF.

The V gene is TRBV9, the J gene TRBJ2-1, with 8 bases that match TRBD1. V was clipped by 1 base and J by 1 base; unmatched bases: 1. This CDR3 has 15 residues. Germline-derived CDR1 and CDR2 are SGDLS and YYNGEE. As DNA, the CDR3 is TGTGCCAGCAGCGTAACAGGGGGATCCTACAATGAGCAGTTCTTC. Translating gives CASSVTGGSYNEQFF.

This clone has just one count. The genes are TRBV18 and TRBJ2-4; TRBD1 might be the D (6 bases). The CDR3 is 15 residues long. Germline CDR1 reads KGHSH; CDR2 reads LQKENI. V was shortened by 0 bases and J by 8 bases, with 14 bases between the two germline ends. The CDR3 DNA is TGTGCCAGCTCACCACCTGCAGGGTCAGGGGACATTCAGTACTTC. Amino acid sequence: CASSPPAGSGDIQYF.

The chain couples TRBV5-1 to TRBJ2-2; D is perhaps TRBD2 (5 bases). The CDR3 runs to 16 residues. Per germline, CDR1 SGHRS and CDR2 YFSETQ. V gave up 0 bases and J gave up 5 bases, with 14 bases separating them. The CDR3: CASSLGPSRRTGELFF. For the CDR3, the DNA is TGCGCCAGCAGCTTGGGCCCATCAAGGAGGACCGGGGAGCTGTTTTTT.

V gene TRBV6-2 or TRBV6-3 combines with J gene TRBJ1-5; 7 bases align to TRBD1. V gave up 2 bases and J gave up 1 base; unmatched junction bases: 2. CDR3 length: 15 amino acids. Looked up from germline, CDR1 is MNHEY and CDR2 is SVGEGT. CDR3 residues: CASSYQDRSNQPQHF. The CDR3 DNA reads as TGTGCCAGCAGTTACCAGGACAGGAGCAATCAGCCCCAGCATTTT.

The chain recombines TRBV7-2 with TRBJ2-7; unclear D gene. The CDR3 sequence is 14 residues long. V lost 1 base and J lost 2, with 9 bases in between. CDR1 and CDR2 from the germline V gene are SGHTA and FQGNSA. CDR3 DNA: TGTGCCAGCAGCTTAGAGTCCAGGACCTACGAGCAGTACTTC. Its translation: CASSLESRTYEQYF.

This chain uses TRBV5-1 with TRBJ2-7; TRBD1 agrees at 9 bases. V gave up 4 bases and J gave up 4 bases; unmatched junction bases: 6. Germline V gene sequence: CDR1 SGHRS, CDR2 YFSETQ. The CDR3 has 14 amino acids. The CDR3 spells CASSIDRGFYEQYF. As DNA, the CDR3 is TGCGCCAGCAGCATAGACAGGGGGTTTTACGAGCAGTACTTC.

About this clone itself: Other DNA sequences in the sample encode the same CDR3. This chain joins TRBV4-1 and TRBJ1-4; no firm D call. In germline, CDR1 is MGHRA, CDR2 YSYEKL. This CDR3 has 12 residues. V was pared by 1 base and J by 8 bases, with 5 bases between. The CDR3 loop reads CASSQVGEKLFF. The DNA for the CDR3 is TGCGCCAGCAGCCAAGTGGGCGAAAAACTGTTTTTT.

The chain recombines TRBV6-2 or TRBV6-3 with TRBJ1-1; D not certain. V lost 0 bases, J lost 7 bases, and 9 bases lay in between. CDR3 size: 13 residues. The germline V gene encodes CDR1 MNHEY and CDR2 SVGEGT. The CDR3 here is CASSYSTGFEAFF. CDR3 sequence (DNA): TGTGCCAGCAGTTACTCGACTGGGTTTGAAGCTTTCTTT.

The V call is TRBV29-1, the J call TRBJ1-2; 10 nucleotides match TRBD1. This CDR3 is built from 14 residues. The V segment lost 2 bases and the J segment 4 bases; nucleotides outside the gene matches: 4. Germline CDR1 is SQVTM and CDR2 is ANQGSEA. The CDR3 nucleotides read TGCAGCGTTGAAAAGGGACAGGGGTCCTATGGCTACACCTTC. Its protein is CSVEKGQGSYGYTF.

The CDR3 DNA reads TGTGCCAGCAGGGGACAGGGAAGCTATGGCTACACCTTC. This translates into CASRGQGSYGYTF. This chain uses TRBV7-9 with TRBJ1-2; 9 positions agree with TRBD1. The germline V gene encodes CDR1 SEHNR and CDR2 FQNEAQ (reference sequence). The CDR3 is made up of 13 amino acids. Losses at the gene ends were 6 bases for V and 4 bases for J; bases not matched to a gene: 3.

This sequence joins TRBV9 and TRBJ2-1; no clear D gene. Per germline, CDR1 SGDLS and CDR2 YYNGEE. The ends were cut back, 3 bases at V and 7 bases at J, with 20 bases in the middle. This CDR3 is built from 16 residues. The CDR3 coding sequence is TGTGCCAGCAGCGCCCAGCCCCCCGGGCGCTGGAATGAGCAGTTCTTC. Its translation: CASSAQPPGRWNEQFF.

This clone appeared a few times. J is TRBJ1-1 and V is TRBV6-2 or TRBV6-3, with D unresolved. The germline V gene encodes CDR1 MNHEY and CDR2 SVGEGT. This CDR3 spans 12 amino acids. Between the trimmed V and J ends, which lost 6 bases and 8 bases, there was a span of 13 bases. The CDR3 spells CASSTPNREAFF. In DNA, the CDR3 is TGTGCCAGCAGCACTCCTAATCGAGAAGCTTTCTTT.

The CDR3 region has the DNA TGTGCCAGCAGTTGGGGACAGGGCGGCGAGCAGTACTTC. It is translated as CASSWGQGGEQYF. V gene TRBV6-6 combines with J gene TRBJ2-7; TRBD1 aligns across 9 bases. The V and J ends lost 4 bases and 6 bases, in that order; junction bases with no gene match: 4. This CDR3 region has 13 residues. Germline loops: CDR1 MNHNY, CDR2 SVGAGI (reference sequence).

J is TRBJ1-2 and V is TRBV5-1, with D possibly TRBD1 on 5 matching bases. The CDR3 has 13 residues. V was clipped by 2 bases and J by 2 bases, with 7 bases between them. Germline V lookup: CDR1 SGHRS, CDR2 YFSETQ. The CDR3 nucleotides are TGCGCCAGCAGCTTTGACAGAAACTATGGCTACACCTTC. This gives the protein CASSFDRNYGYTF.

This clone has only a few counts. J is TRBJ2-7 and V is TRBV10-1, with D perhaps TRBD1 (5 bases). Trimming took 8 bases from V and 4 from J, leaving 15 bases between them. This CDR3 has 13 amino acids. CDR1 is WNHNN and CDR2 is SYGVQD in the germline V gene (reference sequence). The CDR3 here is CASADTLTYEQYF. CDR3 coding DNA: TGCGCCAGCGCGGACACTTTAACGTACGAGCAGTACTTC.

This sequence joins TRBV27 and TRBJ1-1; D call uncertain. Germline CDR1 MNHEY, CDR2 SMNVEV (reference sequence). The germline V and J ends were trimmed by 5 bases and 1 base, with 14 bases remaining between them. The CDR3 length is 15 residues. Written as DNA, the CDR3 is TGTGCCAGCAGTCTGTCTGCGGTGGCGAACACTGAAGCTTTCTTT. Residues: CASSLSAVANTEAFF.

V and J are TRBV5-6 and TRBJ2-5; tentative D call: TRBD2 (5 bases). Trimming stripped 0 bases from V and 3 bases from J, with 9 bases between. Germline values: CDR1 SGHDT, CDR2 YYEEEE. This CDR3 region has 14 residues. The CDR3 region has the DNA TGTGCCAGCAGCTTGGCAGGACTTAAAGAGACCCAGTACTTC. Translating it yields CASSLAGLKETQYF.

The CDR3 here is CASIVTPRTGELFF. CDR3 DNA sequence: TGTGCCAGCATAGTAACACCTCGGACCGGGGAGCTGTTTTTT. The chain recombines TRBV6-4 with TRBJ2-2; D not resolved. The CDR3 sequence is 14 residues long. The V gene's germline CDR1 is MRHNA and CDR2 SNTAGT. The germline V and J ends were trimmed by 7 bases and 5 bases, with 14 bases remaining between them.

CDR3 amino acids: CASSFGTGDHYGYTF. CDR3 DNA sequence: TGCGCCAGCAGCTTTGGGACAGGGGACCACTATGGCTACACCTTC. The chain has TRBV5-1 and TRBJ1-2; 10 bases fit TRBD1. CDR3 size: 15 residues. Germline V gives CDR1 SGHRS, CDR2 YFSETQ. J was trimmed by 3 bases and V by 2 bases; bases with no gene match: 4.

This sequence joins TRBV12-3 or TRBV12-4 and TRBJ1-1; D unclear. The CDR3 covers 13 residues. Trimming removed 4 bases from V and 7 bases from J, with 13 bases in between. CDR3 sequence: CASSYSDGNEAFF. The CDR3 nucleotides are TGTGCCAGCAGTTACTCGGACGGTAATGAAGCTTTCTTT.

The chain is built from TRBV6-1 and TRBJ2-7, with a weak D call TRBD2 (5 bases). CDR3 size: 14 residues. Germline CDR1 reads MNHNS; CDR2 reads SASEGT. V lost 3 bases to trimming and J lost 0 bases, with 9 bases between them. The CDR3 here is CASSELRGSYEQYF. In DNA form, the CDR3 reads TGTGCCAGCAGTGAGTTACGGGGCTCCTACGAGCAGTACTTC.

The chain couples TRBV6-6 to TRBJ1-6; a weak D match, TRBD1 (5 bases). The CDR3 has 16 amino acids. Between the trimmed V and J ends, which lost 6 bases and 3 bases, there was a span of 15 bases. The germline V gene has CDR1 MNHNY and CDR2 SVGAGI (reference sequence). CDR3 protein: CASSRRRENYNSPLHF. CDR3 DNA: TGTGCCAGCAGCCGCCGCAGGGAAAACTATAATTCACCCCTCCACTTT.

This clone showed up just once. V gene TRBV25-1 combines with J gene TRBJ1-4; D remains ambiguous. V gave up 10 bases and J gave up 3 bases, with 18 bases separating them. The CDR3 loop spans 15 amino acids. Germline lookup yields CDR1 MGHDK and CDR2 SYGVNS. CDR3 nucleotide sequence: TGTGCCACCCAGGATGCTATCGGGCCTAATGAAAAACTGTTTTTT. Translated: CATQDAIGPNEKLFF.

Details on this clone: The same CDR3 is also encoded by other DNA sequences in this sample. The rearrangement uses TRBV5-1 and TRBJ1-2; D unresolved. V was trimmed by 0 bases and J by 0 bases, leaving 3 bases between them. This CDR3 spans 13 amino acids. Germline V gene sequence: CDR1 SGHRS, CDR2 YFSETQ. DNA for the CDR3: TGCGCCAGCAGCTTGGAAGCTAACTATGGCTACACCTTC. Its protein product is CASSLEANYGYTF.

This clone has a single count. V gene TRBV4-1 combines with J gene TRBJ2-1; 8 positions match TRBD2. The CDR3 extends over 15 amino acids. CDR1 is MGHRA and CDR2 is YSYEKL in the germline V gene. V dropped 9 bases and J dropped 8; count of bases not matched to a gene: 15. The CDR3 spells CASNLGAGAGDEQFF. CDR3 DNA sequence: TGCGCCAGTAACCTGGGAGCGGGGGCAGGGGATGAGCAGTTCTTC.

J is TRBJ1-1 and V is TRBV6-5; 7 bases align to TRBD1. The ends lost 4 bases at V and 1 base at J; junction bases unmatched: 3. Germline-derived CDR1 and CDR2 are MNHEY and SVGAGI. There are 14 residues in the CDR3. Written as DNA, the CDR3 is TGTGCCAGCAGTTTCGGGGACAGGAACACTGAAGCTTTCTTT. It is translated as CASSFGDRNTEAFF.

This clone was seen just once. The chain couples TRBV6-5 to TRBJ1-2, with 9 bases fitting TRBD1. The CDR3 covers 14 residues. Unmatched junction bases numbered 6, after V lost 6 bases and J lost 4 bases. Germline CDR1 and CDR2: MNHEY and SVGAGI. As DNA, the CDR3 is TGTGCCAGCAGCACAGGGGGCGAGGGCTATGGCTACACCTTC. Protein sequence: CASSTGGEGYGYTF.

Turning to this clone: Other DNA sequences of this sample code for an identical CDR3. The chain employs TRBV28 and TRBJ1-2; D unresolved. Trimming stripped 5 bases from V and 4 bases from J, with 5 bases between. This CDR3 has 11 residues. The V gene's germline CDR1 is MDHEN and CDR2 SYDVKM. The CDR3 sequence: CASSTGYGYTF. CDR3 DNA: TGTGCCAGCAGTACTGGCTATGGCTACACCTTC.

V usage is TRBV3-1 (or the pseudogene TRBV3-2) and J usage is TRBJ2-7; TRBD1 matches at 9 bases. CDR1 is LGHDT, CDR2 YNNKEL, per germline (reference sequence). CDR3 size: 15 residues. With V trimmed by 2 bases and J by 7 bases, 9 bases remained unmatched. The DNA of the CDR3 is TGTGCCAGCAGCCAACTCCGGGACAGGGTTAAAGAGCAGTACTTC. Its translation is CASSQLRDRVKEQYF.

CDR3 nucleotides: TGTGCCAGCAGAGGGGAACGGGATAATTCACCCCTCCACTTT. It yields the protein CASRGERDNSPLHF. The chain has TRBV6-5 and TRBJ1-6; weak D call: TRBD1 (5 bases). Germline V gives CDR1 MNHEY, CDR2 SVGAGI. This CDR3 contains 14 residues. Trimming removed 6 bases at V and 5 bases at J, with 11 bases between.

The chain combines TRBV11-3 with TRBJ2-1; D is unresolved. The CDR3 length is 13 residues. The germline gives CDR1 SGHNT, CDR2 YENEEA. Between the trimmed V and J ends, which lost 1 base and 6 bases, there was a span of 7 bases. The CDR3: CASSLAVGNEQFF. CDR3 DNA: TGTGCCAGCAGCTTAGCGGTTGGCAATGAGCAGTTCTTC.